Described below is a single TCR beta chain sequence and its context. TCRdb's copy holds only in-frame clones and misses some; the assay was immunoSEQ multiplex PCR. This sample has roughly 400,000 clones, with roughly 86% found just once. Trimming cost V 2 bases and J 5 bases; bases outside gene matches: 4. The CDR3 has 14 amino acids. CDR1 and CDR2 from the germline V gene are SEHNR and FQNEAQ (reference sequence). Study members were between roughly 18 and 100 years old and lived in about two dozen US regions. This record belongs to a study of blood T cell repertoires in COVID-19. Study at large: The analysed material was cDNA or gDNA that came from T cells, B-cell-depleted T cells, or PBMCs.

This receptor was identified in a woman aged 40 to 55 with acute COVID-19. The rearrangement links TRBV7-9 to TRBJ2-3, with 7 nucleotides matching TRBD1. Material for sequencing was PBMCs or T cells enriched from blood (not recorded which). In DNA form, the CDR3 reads TGTGCCAGCAGCTTAACAACAGGGGTAGATACGCAGTATTTT. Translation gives CASSLTTGVDTQYF.